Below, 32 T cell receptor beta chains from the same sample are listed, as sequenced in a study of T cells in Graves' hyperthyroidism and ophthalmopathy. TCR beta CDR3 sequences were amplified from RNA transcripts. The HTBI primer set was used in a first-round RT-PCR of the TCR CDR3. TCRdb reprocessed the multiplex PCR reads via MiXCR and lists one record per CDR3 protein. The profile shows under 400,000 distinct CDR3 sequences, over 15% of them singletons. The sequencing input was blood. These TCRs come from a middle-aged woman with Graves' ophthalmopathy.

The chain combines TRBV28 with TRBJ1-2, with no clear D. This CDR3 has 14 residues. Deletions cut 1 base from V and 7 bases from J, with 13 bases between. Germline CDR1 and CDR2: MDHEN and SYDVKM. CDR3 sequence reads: CASSLSVPTRGYTF. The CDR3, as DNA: TGTGCCAGCAGTTTATCTGTGCCGACCCGTGGCTACACCTTC.

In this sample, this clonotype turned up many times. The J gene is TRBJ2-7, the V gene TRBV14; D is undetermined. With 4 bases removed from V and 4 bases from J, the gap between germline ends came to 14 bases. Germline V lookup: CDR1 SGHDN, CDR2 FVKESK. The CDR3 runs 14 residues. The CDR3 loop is CASSPIELGYEQYF. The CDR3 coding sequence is TGTGCCAGCAGCCCCATAGAGCTAGGTTACGAGCAGTACTTC.

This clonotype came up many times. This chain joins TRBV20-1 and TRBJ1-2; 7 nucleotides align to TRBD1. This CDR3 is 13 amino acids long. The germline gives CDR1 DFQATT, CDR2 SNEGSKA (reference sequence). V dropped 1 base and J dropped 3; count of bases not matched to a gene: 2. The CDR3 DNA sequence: TGCAGTGCTAGAGGAGGACAGGACTATGGCTACACCTTC. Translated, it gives CSARGGQDYGYTF.

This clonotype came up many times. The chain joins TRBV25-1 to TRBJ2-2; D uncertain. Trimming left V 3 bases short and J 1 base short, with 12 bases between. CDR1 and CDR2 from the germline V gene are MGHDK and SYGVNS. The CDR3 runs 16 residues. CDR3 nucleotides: TGTGCCAGCAGTGATCACGGCACCCAGAACACCGGGGAGCTGTTTTTT. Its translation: CASSDHGTQNTGELFF.

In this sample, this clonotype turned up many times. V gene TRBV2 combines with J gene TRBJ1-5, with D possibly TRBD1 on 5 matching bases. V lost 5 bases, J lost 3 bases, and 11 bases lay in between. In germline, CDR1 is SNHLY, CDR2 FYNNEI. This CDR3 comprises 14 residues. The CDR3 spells CASSPTRDNQPQHF. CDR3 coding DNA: TGTGCCAGCAGTCCCACCAGGGACAATCAGCCCCAGCATTTT.

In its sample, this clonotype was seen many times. CDR3 DNA: TGTGCCAGCAGTACCCAGAACGGGGAGCTGTTTTTT. As protein: CASSTQNGELFF. The genes are TRBV28 and TRBJ2-2; D not resolved. From germline, CDR1 is MDHEN and CDR2 SYDVKM. The CDR3 is 12 amino acids. The V and J ends lost 5 bases and 7 bases respectively, with 8 bases between them.

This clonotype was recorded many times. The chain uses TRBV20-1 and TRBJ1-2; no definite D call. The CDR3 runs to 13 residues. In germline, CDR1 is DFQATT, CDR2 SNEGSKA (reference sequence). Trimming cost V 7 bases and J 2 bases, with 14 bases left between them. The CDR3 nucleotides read TGCAGTGTAAGGAGGGCGGTAAACTATGGCTACACCTTC. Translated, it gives CSVRRAVNYGYTF.

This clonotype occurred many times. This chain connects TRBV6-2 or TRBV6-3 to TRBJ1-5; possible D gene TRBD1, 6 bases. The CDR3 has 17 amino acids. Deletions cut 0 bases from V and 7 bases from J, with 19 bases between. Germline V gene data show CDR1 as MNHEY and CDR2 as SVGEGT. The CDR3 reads CASSYSSFGQTTQPQHF. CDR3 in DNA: TGTGCCAGCAGTTACTCCTCTTTTGGACAGACTACACAGCCCCAGCATTTT.

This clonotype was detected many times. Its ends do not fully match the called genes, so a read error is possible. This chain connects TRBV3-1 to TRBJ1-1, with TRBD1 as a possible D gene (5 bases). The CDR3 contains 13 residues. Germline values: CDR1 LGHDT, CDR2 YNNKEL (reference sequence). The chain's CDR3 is CASSQDWGTEAFF. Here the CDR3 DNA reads TGCGCCAGCAGCCAAGATTGGGGGACTGAAGCTTTCTTT.

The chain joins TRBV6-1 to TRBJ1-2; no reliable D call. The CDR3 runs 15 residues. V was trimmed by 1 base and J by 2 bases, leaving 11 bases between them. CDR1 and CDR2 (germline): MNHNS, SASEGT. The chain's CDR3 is CASSEGWAENYGYTF. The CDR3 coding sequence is TGTGCCAGCAGTGAAGGTTGGGCAGAGAACTATGGCTACACCTTC.

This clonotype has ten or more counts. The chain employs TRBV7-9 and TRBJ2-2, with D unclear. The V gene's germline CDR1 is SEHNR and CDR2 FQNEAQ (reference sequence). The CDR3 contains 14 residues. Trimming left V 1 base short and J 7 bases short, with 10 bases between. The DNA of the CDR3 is TGTGCCAGCAGCTTAGATTCTGGTTACGGGGAGCTGTTTTTT. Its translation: CASSLDSGYGELFF.

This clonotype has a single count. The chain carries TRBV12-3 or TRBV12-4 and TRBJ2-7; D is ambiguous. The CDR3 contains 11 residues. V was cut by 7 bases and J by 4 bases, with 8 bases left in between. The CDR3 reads CASTSAYEQYF. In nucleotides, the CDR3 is TGTGCCAGCACTTCGGCTTACGAGCAGTACTTC.

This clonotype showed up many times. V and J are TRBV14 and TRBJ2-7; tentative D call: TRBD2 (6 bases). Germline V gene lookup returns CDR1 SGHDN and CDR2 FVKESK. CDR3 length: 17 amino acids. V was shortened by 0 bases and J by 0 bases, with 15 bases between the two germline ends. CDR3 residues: CASSQDFLADRSYEQYF. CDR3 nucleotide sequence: TGTGCCAGCAGCCAAGATTTTTTAGCGGATCGCTCCTACGAGCAGTACTTC.

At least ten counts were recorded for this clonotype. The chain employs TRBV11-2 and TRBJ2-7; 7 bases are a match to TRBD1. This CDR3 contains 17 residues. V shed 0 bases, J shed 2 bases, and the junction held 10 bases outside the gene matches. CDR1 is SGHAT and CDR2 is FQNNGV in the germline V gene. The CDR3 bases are TGTGCCAGCAGCTTAGATTTCGGGACAGCGTACCCCTACGAGCAGTACTTC. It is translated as CASSLDFGTAYPYEQYF. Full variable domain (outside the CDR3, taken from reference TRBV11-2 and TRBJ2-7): EAGVAQSPRYKIIEKRQSVAFWCNPISGHATLYWYQQILGQGPKLLIQFQNNGVVDDSQLPKDRFSAERLKGVDSTLKIQPAKLEDSAVYLCASSLDFGTAYPYEQYFGPGTRLTVT.

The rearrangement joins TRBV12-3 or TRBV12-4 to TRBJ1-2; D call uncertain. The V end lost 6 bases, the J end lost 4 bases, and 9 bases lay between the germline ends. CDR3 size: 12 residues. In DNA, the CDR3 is TGTGCCAGCAGCGTTGCCACCTATGGCTACACCTTC. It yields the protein CASSVATYGYTF.

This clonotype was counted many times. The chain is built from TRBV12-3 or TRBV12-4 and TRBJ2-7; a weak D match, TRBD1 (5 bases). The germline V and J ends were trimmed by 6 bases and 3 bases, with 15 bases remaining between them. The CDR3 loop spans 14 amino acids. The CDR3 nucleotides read TGTGCCAGCAGGTTGACAGACGACCACTACGAGCAGTACTTC. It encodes CASRLTDDHYEQYF.

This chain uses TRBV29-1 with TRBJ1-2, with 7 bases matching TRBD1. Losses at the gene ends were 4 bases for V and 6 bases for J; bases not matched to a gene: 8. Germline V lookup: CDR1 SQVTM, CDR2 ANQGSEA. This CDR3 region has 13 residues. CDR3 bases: TGCAGCGTTGGCCGGACAGGAGGGGATGGCTACACCTTC. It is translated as CSVGRTGGDGYTF.

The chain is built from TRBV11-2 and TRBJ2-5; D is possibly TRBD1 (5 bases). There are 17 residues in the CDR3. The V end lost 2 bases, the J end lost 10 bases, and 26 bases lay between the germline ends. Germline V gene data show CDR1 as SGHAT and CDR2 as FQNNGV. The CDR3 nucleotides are TGTGCCAGCAGCTTACCCCCCCGTTGGACCAGGGCATTGGTCCAGTACTTC. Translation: CASSLPPRWTRALVQYF.

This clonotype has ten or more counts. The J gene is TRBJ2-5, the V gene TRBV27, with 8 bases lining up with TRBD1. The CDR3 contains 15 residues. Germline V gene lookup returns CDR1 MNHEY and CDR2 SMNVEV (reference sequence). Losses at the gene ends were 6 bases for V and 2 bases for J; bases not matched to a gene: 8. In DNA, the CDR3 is TGTGCCAGCAGAGGCCGTGGACAGGGACAAGAGACCCAGTACTTC. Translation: CASRGRGQGQETQYF.

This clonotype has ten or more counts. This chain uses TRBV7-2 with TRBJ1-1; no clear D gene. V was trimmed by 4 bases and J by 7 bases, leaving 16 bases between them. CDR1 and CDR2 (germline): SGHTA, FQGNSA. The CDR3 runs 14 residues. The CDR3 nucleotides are TGTGCCAGCAGCTCCCTCCCCGGGCCATTTGAAGCTTTCTTT. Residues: CASSSLPGPFEAFF.

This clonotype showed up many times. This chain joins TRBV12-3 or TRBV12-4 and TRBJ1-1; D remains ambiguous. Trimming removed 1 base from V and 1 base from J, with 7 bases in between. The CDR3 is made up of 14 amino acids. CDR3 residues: CASSLEQQNTEAFF. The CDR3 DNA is TGTGCCAGCAGTTTAGAGCAGCAGAACACTGAAGCTTTCTTT.

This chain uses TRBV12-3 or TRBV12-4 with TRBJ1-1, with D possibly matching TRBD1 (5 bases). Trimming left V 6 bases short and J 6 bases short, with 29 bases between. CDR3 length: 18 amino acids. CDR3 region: CASRSKEGVRKGVAEAFF. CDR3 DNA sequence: TGTGCCAGCAGGAGCAAAGAAGGGGTTCGGAAAGGGGTCGCTGAAGCTTTCTTT.

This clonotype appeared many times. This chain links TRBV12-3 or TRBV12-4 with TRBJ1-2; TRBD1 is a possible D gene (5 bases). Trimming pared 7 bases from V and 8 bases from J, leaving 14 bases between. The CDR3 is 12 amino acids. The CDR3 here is CASTRGLEGYTF. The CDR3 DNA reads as TGTGCCAGCACAAGGGGACTGGAGGGCTACACCTTC.

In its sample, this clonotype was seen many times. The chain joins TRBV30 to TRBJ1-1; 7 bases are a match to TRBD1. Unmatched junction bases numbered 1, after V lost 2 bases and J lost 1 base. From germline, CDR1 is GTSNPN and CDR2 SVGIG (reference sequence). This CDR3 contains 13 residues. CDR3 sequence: CAWSRQGNTEAFF. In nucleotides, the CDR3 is TGTGCCTGGAGTAGACAGGGGAACACTGAAGCTTTCTTT. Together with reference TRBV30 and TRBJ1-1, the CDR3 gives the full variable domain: SQTIHQWPATLVQPVGSPLSLECTVEGTSNPNLYWYRQAAGRGLQLLFYSVGIGQISSEVPQNLSASRPQDRQFILSSKKLLLSDSGFYLCAWSRQGNTEAFFGQGTRLTVV.

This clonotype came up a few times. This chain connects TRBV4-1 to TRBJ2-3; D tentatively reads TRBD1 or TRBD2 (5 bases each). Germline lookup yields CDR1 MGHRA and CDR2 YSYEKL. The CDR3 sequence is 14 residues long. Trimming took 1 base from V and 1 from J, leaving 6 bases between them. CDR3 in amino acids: CASSQVGGTDTQYF. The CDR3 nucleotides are TGCGCCAGCAGCCAAGTGGGGGGCACAGATACGCAGTATTTT.

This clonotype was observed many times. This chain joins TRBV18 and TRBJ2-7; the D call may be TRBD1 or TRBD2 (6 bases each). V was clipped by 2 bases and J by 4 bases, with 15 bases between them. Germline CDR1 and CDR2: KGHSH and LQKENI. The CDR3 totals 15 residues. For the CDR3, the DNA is TGTGCCAGCTCACCAGCGGGACAACTGAAATACGAGCAGTACTTC. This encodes CASSPAGQLKYEQYF.

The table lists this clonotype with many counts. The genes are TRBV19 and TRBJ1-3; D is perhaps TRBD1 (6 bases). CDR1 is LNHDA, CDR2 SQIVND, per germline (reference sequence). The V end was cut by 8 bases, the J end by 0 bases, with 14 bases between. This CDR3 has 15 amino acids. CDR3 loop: CASGVQGSSGNTIYF. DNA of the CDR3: TGTGCCAGTGGGGTGCAGGGGAGCTCTGGAAACACCATATATTTT.

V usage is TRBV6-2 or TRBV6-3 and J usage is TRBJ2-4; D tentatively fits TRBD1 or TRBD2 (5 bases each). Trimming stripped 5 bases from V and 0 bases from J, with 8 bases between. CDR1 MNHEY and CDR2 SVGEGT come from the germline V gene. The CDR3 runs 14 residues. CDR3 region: CASSRDLAKNIQYF. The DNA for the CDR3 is TGTGCCAGCAGTCGGGACCTAGCCAAAAACATTCAGTACTTC.

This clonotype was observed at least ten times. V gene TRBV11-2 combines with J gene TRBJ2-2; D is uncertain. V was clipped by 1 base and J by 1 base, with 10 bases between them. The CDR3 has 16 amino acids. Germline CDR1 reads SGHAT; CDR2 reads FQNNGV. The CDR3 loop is CASSLGWRENTGELFF. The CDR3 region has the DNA TGTGCCAGCAGCTTAGGGTGGCGAGAGAACACCGGGGAGCTGTTTTTT.

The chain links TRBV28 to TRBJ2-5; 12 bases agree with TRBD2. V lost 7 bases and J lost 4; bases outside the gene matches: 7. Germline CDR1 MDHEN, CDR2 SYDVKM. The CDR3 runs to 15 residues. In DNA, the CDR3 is TGTGCCAGCACCCAACTAGCGGGAGGTCGAGAGACCCAGTACTTC. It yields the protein CASTQLAGGRETQYF.

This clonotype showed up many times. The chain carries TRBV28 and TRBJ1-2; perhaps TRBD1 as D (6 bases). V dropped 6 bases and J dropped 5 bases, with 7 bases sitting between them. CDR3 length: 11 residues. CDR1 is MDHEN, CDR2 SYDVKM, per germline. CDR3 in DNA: TGTGCCAGCAGCCAGGGGTATGGCTACACCTTC. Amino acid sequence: CASSQGYGYTF.

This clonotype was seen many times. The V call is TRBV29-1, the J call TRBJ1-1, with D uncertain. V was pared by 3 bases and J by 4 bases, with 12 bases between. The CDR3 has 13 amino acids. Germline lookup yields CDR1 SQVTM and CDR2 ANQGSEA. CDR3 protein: CSVESGGSTEAFF. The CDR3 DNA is TGCAGCGTTGAGTCTGGAGGGAGCACTGAAGCTTTCTTT. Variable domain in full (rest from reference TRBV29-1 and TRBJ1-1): SAVISQKPSRDICQRGTSLTIQCQVDSQVTMMFWYRQQPGQSLTLIATANQGSEATYESGFVIDKFPISRPNLTFSTLTVSNMSPEDSSIYLCSVESGGSTEAFFGQGTRLTVV.